The 8 T cell receptor beta chains given below trace back to one sample, sequenced in a study of blood T cells in healthy people across ages. It was with a sample-barcoded 5' primer and a J-beta primer mix that a second PCR of roughly 7 to 12 cycles was run. One entry per CDR3 protein, called by TCRdb with MiXCR from the 5' RACE reads. This table has over 1,300,000 distinct CDR3 sequences, around 59% appearing once. Sequenced material: blood. These receptor sequences come from a young man in good health.

J is TRBJ1-2 and V is TRBV25-1; D perhaps matches TRBD1 (5 bases). CDR1 is MGHDK, CDR2 SYGVNS, per germline. The CDR3 totals 11 residues. Trimming took off 6 bases at V and 8 bases at J, with 10 bases between the two ends. CDR3 sequence: CASSRGMGYTF. CDR3 bases: TGTGCCAGCAGCCGGGGGATGGGCTACACCTTC.

The sample holds a few counts of this clonotype. The chain couples TRBV20-1 to TRBJ2-7, with 13 bases that match TRBD2. CDR3 length equals 15 residues. Per germline, CDR1 DFQATT and CDR2 SNEGSKA (reference sequence). V shed 6 bases and J 4 bases; nucleotides not matched to a gene: 9. For the CDR3, the DNA is TGCAGTGCCCACGACGGGACTAGCGGGACTTACGAGCAGTACTTC. It codes for CSAHDGTSGTYEQYF.

The table lists this clonotype with a few counts. This chain connects TRBV5-1 to TRBJ1-2; D is possibly TRBD1 (6 bases). The V gene's germline CDR1 is SGHRS and CDR2 YFSETQ. Trimming removed 0 bases from V and 7 bases from J, with 10 bases in between. This CDR3 comprises 13 residues. CDR3 residues: CASSLGQDLGYTF. The CDR3 coding sequence is TGCGCCAGCAGCTTGGGACAGGACCTTGGCTACACCTTC.

V is TRBV5-1 and J is TRBJ2-3; the D gene is possibly TRBD2 (6 bases). The CDR3 totals 14 residues. V was pared by 6 bases and J by 3 bases, with 14 bases between. The germline CDR1 and CDR2 sequences are SGHRS and YFSETQ. CDR3 bases: TGCGCCAGCACTGAGGCGGGATCGACAGATACGCAGTATTTT. Protein sequence: CASTEAGSTDTQYF.

V and J are TRBV6-2 or TRBV6-3 and TRBJ2-2, with D uncertain. V was shortened by 7 bases and J by 6 bases, with 9 bases between the two germline ends. Germline lookup yields CDR1 MNHEY and CDR2 SVGEGT. CDR3 length: 12 residues. CDR3: CASMDGPGELFF. The CDR3 DNA reads TGTGCCAGCATGGATGGCCCCGGGGAGCTGTTTTTT.

J is TRBJ1-4 and V is TRBV20-1, with TRBD1 identical over 10 bases. Germline CDR1 DFQATT, CDR2 SNEGSKA (reference sequence). The CDR3 has 18 amino acids. V was pared by 5 bases and J by 5 bases, with 17 bases of the junction left unmatched. The DNA of the CDR3 is TGCAGTGCTCGAGGAAGAAGCGGGACAGGGGCACTCAATGAAAAACTGTTTTTT. It translates to CSARGRSGTGALNEKLFF.

The chain is built from TRBV27 and TRBJ2-3, with TRBD2 matching 10 bases. The CDR3 runs to 17 residues. V dropped 1 base and J dropped 0; count of bases not matched to a gene: 4. CDR1 MNHEY and CDR2 SMNVEV come from the germline V gene (reference sequence). For the CDR3, the DNA is TGTGCCAGCAGTTTATTAAGCGGGGGGGCTAGCACAGATACGCAGTATTTT. Translated, it gives CASSLLSGGASTDTQYF.

The CDR3 spells CASRQGLGYGYTF. CDR3 in DNA: TGTGCCAGCCGGCAGGGACTCGGCTATGGCTACACCTTC. V usage is TRBV6-1 and J usage is TRBJ1-2, with D maybe TRBD1 (5 bases). The CDR3 is 13 amino acids. Germline V lookup: CDR1 MNHNS, CDR2 SASEGT. V dropped 8 bases and J dropped 4 bases, with 14 bases sitting between them.